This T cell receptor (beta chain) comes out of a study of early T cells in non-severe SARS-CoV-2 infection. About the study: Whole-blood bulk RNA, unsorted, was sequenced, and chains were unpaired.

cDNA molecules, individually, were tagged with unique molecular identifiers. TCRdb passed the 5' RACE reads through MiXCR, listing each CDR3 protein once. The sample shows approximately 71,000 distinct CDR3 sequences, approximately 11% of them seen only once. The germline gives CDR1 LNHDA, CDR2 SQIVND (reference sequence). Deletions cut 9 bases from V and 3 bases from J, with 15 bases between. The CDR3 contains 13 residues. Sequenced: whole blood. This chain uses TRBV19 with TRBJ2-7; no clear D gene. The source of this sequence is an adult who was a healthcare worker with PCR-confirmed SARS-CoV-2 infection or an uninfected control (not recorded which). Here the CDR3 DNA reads TGTGCCAGCAGCAAGGCGCCCAACTACGAGCAGTACTTC. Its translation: CASSKAPNYEQYF.